Presented here are 15 T cell receptor beta chains from one specimen sequenced in a study of metastatic and nonmetastatic thyroid tumors. Every patient underwent thyroid surgery untreated. With MiXCR, TCRdb reprocessed the PCR reads. Of 25,000 to 35,000 clones in the sample, approximately 15% were seen once. The sample was blood. The origin of the receptors is a female donor with papillary thyroid cancer or a benign thyroid nodule (not recorded which). Some clones in this sample may be carry-over from other donors' samples.

This clone counts as medium-sized. V usage is TRBV6-1 and J usage is TRBJ2-7; 14 bases align to TRBD2. The V gene end was trimmed by 2 bases and the J gene end by 2 bases; junction bases not matched to a gene: 8. The CDR3 contains 18 residues. Germline V gives CDR1 MNHNS, CDR2 SASEGT. CDR3 loop: CASSESAGGLAGAYEQYF. The CDR3, as DNA: TGTGCCAGCAGTGAATCAGCGGGGGGACTAGCGGGGGCCTACGAGCAGTACTTC.

This clone was seen many times. V is TRBV3-1 and J is TRBJ1-2; D remains unclear. Germline CDR1 and CDR2: LGHDT and YNNKEL (reference sequence). The V end was cut by 1 base, the J end by 0 bases, with 6 bases between. The CDR3 runs to 14 residues. In DNA, the CDR3 is TGTGCCAGCAGCCAAGGCGGTTCTAACTATGGCTACACCTTC. This sequence encodes CASSQGGSNYGYTF.

This clone was recorded at least ten times. V is TRBV4-3 and J is TRBJ2-7; perhaps D is TRBD1 or TRBD2 (5 bases each). Germline V gene sequence: CDR1 LGHNA, CDR2 YSLEER. With 0 bases removed from V and 2 bases from J, the gap between germline ends came to 17 bases. This CDR3 is built from 17 residues. In nucleotides, the CDR3 is TGCGCCAGCAGCCAAGATCGGACAAGCGGCACACCCTACGAGCAGTACTTC. Translated: CASSQDRTSGTPYEQYF.

This clone showed up many times. The chain links TRBV9 to TRBJ1-6; D is ambiguous. The germline V and J ends were trimmed by 0 bases and 5 bases, with 3 bases remaining between them. Looked up from germline, CDR1 is SGDLS and CDR2 is YYNGEE. CDR3 size: 13 residues. CDR3 protein: CASSVEDNSPLHF. CDR3 bases: TGTGCCAGCAGCGTAGAGGATAATTCACCCCTCCACTTT.

In its sample, this clone was seen many times. This sequence joins TRBV7-6 and TRBJ2-7, with D possibly TRBD1 on 5 matching bases. Trimming stripped 1 base from V and 7 bases from J, with 11 bases between. CDR1 SGHVS and CDR2 FNYEAQ come from the germline V gene. The CDR3 is 13 residues long. The CDR3 DNA reads as TGTGCCAGCAGCTTAGGGGGCCACCGGGAGCAGTACTTC. Translation: CASSLGGHREQYF.

This clone was found many times. The chain joins TRBV28 to TRBJ2-1; 7 bases are shared with TRBD1. This CDR3 has 12 residues. Per the germline V gene, CDR1 is MDHEN and CDR2 is SYDVKM. Trimming cost V 5 bases and J 13 bases; bases outside gene matches: 8. CDR3 DNA sequence: TGTGCCAGCAGTCCCGGGACAGAGGATCAGTTCTTC. This translates into CASSPGTEDQFF.

With regard to this clone: A much larger clone is a single base away; this may be a read error. The chain employs TRBV5-4 and TRBJ2-6; D possibly matches TRBD1 or TRBD2 (5 bases each). Germline V gene sequence: CDR1 SGHNT, CDR2 YYREEE (reference sequence). This CDR3 contains 16 residues. In DNA, the CDR3 is TGTTCCAGCAGCTTGGCTTGGCAGGGTGAGGGCAACGTCCTGACTTTC. This translates into CSSSLAWQGEGNVLTF.

V gene TRBV19 combines with J gene TRBJ2-7, with D possibly being TRBD1 or TRBD2 (5 bases each). This CDR3 contains 15 residues. Germline loops: CDR1 LNHDA, CDR2 SQIVND (reference sequence). Trimming stripped 6 bases from V and 3 bases from J, with 18 bases between. In DNA, the CDR3 is TGTGCCAGTAGGCACCCCGAGGGGTCCCACTACGAGCAGTACTTC. It encodes CASRHPEGSHYEQYF.

This clone was counted ten times or more. The gene calls are TRBV28 and TRBJ1-4; possibly TRBD1 for D (6 bases). Germline lookup yields CDR1 MDHEN and CDR2 SYDVKM. The CDR3 extends over 15 amino acids. V lost 3 bases, J lost 4 bases, and 12 bases lay in between. CDR3 bases: TGTGCCAGCAGTTTCTTCGACAGGCGTAATGAAAAACTGTTTTTT. The encoded protein is CASSFFDRRNEKLFF.

Concerning this clone itself: At one end the junction does not follow the germline gene, possibly because of a read error. The rearrangement links TRBV15 to TRBJ2-7, with D unclear. The CDR3 covers 16 residues. Germline-derived CDR1 and CDR2 are LNHNV and YYDKDF (reference sequence). Written as DNA, the CDR3 is TGTTCCACCAGCACATTGGGCGGAACAAAAGCCTACGAGCAGCACTTC. This sequence encodes CSTSTLGGTKAYEQHF.

Sample share makes this clone medium-sized. V usage is TRBV12-3 or TRBV12-4 and J usage is TRBJ2-7; D uncertain. The CDR3 covers 14 residues. Deletions cut 6 bases from V and 0 bases from J, with 12 bases between. The CDR3, as DNA: TGTGCCAGCAGCTCCTCGGCAGGCTCCTACGAGCAGTACTTC. This encodes CASSSSAGSYEQYF.

This clone is a singleton in its sample. The genes are TRBV9 and TRBJ2-3; TRBD2 matches 11 bases. CDR1 and CDR2 from the germline V gene are SGDLS and YYNGEE. The V segment lost 1 base and the J segment 4 bases; nucleotides outside the gene matches: 2. The CDR3 extends over 15 amino acids. The CDR3 region has the DNA TGTGCCAGCAGCGTAACTAGCGGGGGCTCAGATACGCAGTATTTT. Residues: CASSVTSGGSDTQYF.

This clone has ten or more counts. CDR3 residues: CASHQGTSGPNEQFF. In DNA, the CDR3 is TGTGCCAGCCACCAAGGGACTAGCGGCCCCAATGAGCAGTTCTTC. The chain joins TRBV27 to TRBJ2-1; TRBD2 matches at 11 bases. This CDR3 has 15 residues. From germline, CDR1 is MNHEY and CDR2 SMNVEV (reference sequence). V dropped 8 bases and J dropped 6; count of bases not matched to a gene: 9.

This clone was observed at least ten times. This chain links TRBV28 with TRBJ1-2; D is possibly TRBD1 (6 bases). Per the germline V gene, CDR1 is MDHEN and CDR2 is SYDVKM. There are 12 residues in the CDR3. Trimming stripped 8 bases from V and 7 bases from J, with 14 bases between. CDR3 residues: CASSQGSVGYTF. The CDR3 region has the DNA TGTGCCAGCTCACAGGGAAGTGTTGGCTACACCTTC.

This chain links TRBV4-2 with TRBJ2-7; D is ambiguous. V gave up 1 base and J gave up 7 bases, with 8 bases separating them. The length of the CDR3 is 12 residues. Germline-derived CDR1 and CDR2 are LGHNA and YNFKEQ. DNA of the CDR3: TGTGCCAGCAGCCAAGGGTTAGGTGAGCAGTACTTC. Its protein product is CASSQGLGEQYF.